This TCR beta chain was profiled in a study of T cells in localized non-small cell lung cancer (dated by TCRdb to the early 2020s). In terms of the full investigation: Comparing tumors with uninvolved tumor-adjacent lungs, the study looked at the T cell repertoires of 200 to 250 patients with early-stage NSCLC. All 220 or so NSCLC patients in the cohort were treatment-naive and had localized lung tumors that were resected. NSCLC patients had a mean age of approximately 66 years, and 129 were male and 107 female. Results the study describes overall, beyond this receptor: Uninvolved tumor-adjacent lung showed the highest T cell clonality, higher than tumor, which suggests more focused antigenic responses in the adjacent lung. Higher T cell density in blood was associated with longer overall survival, whereas higher clonality in adjacent lung was associated with shorter survival. A median of 57 of the top 100 tumor clones were detected in paired uninvolved adjacent lung, and some 30 of these tumor clones were also found among the top 100 clones of the paired uninvolved adjacent lung. Because the study design was exploratory, TCR variables were selected using unadjusted p-values without false-discovery rate correction. Because multi-region sequencing of the tumors was not done, intratumor heterogeneity could not be ruled out.

At diagnosis, tumor, uninvolved tumor-adjacent lung and peripheral blood were collected and then preserved as a mix of FFPE and fresh-frozen material. For TCR repertoire profiling, blood samples were analyzed in the form of peripheral blood mononuclear cells. This clone was found once. What this receptor recognizes is not known. No base quality values were provided; no much bigger clone lies one nucleotide off. TCR beta CDR3 regions were sequenced from DNA using the immunoSEQ Assay. As for how the authors treated the data: To compute T cell density, TCR beta template counts were normalized to usable DNA, which was estimated by amplifying housekeeping genes. Richness was estimated with the preseqR package, extrapolating to 400,000 templates for PBMC samples and 120,000 templates for tissue samples. Clonality was defined by subtracting Pielou's evenness from one. Tissue-enriched TCRs were identified by differential abundance testing using productive amino-acid clonotypes, minimum total count 5 and alpha 0.1. The Jaccard Index and the Morisita Overlap Index were used to measure how much the repertoires overlapped between compartments. GLIPH clustered TCR beta CDR3s with public tetramer-defined viral CDR3s; viral motifs required at least three viral sequences plus V-gene enrichment. TCRdb's version of the immuneACCESS table is confined to in-frame rearrangements and falls short of the full clone set. An unresolved V gene accounts for under half of the shortfall where checked; the remainder is of unknown origin. Clone size and the V and J calls come from that table; the DNA yielded D and trimming. The sample table lists some 17,000 clones, 90% of them with a count of one. The biggest ten clones account for less than 1.5% of the sample.

Sequencing used peripheral blood mononuclear cells, obtained before any cancer treatment. This receptor was obtained from a woman aged 40 to 75 with stage III lung adenocarcinoma.

The CDR3 protein sequence reads: CASSLDRRDEQYF. The DNA reads TGCGCCAGCAGCTTGGATCGGAGGGACGAGCAGTACTTC. The sequence is built from TRBV5-1 and TRBJ2-7; perhaps TRBD2 is the D gene, with 6 bases matching. Cut back by 0 bases and 5 bases, the V and J ends lie 9 bases apart. Per the germline V gene, SGHRS is the CDR1 and YFSETQ is the CDR2. The CDR3, cysteine through phenylalanine, is 13 amino acids long. Only the CDR3 part of the read is kept: 39 bases, read in frame from the first base.